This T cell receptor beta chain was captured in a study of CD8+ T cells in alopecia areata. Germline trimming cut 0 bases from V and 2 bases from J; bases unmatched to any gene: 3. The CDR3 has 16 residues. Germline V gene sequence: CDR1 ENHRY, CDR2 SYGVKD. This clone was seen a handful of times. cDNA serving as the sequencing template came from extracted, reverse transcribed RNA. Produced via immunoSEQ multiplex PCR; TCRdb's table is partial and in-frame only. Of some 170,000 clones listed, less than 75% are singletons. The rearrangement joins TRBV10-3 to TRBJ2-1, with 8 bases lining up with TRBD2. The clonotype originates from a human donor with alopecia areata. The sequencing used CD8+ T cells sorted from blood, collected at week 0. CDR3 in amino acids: CAISESGGGTYNEQFF. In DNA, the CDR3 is TGTGCCATCAGTGAGTCAGGCGGGGGGACCTACAATGAGCAGTTCTTC.